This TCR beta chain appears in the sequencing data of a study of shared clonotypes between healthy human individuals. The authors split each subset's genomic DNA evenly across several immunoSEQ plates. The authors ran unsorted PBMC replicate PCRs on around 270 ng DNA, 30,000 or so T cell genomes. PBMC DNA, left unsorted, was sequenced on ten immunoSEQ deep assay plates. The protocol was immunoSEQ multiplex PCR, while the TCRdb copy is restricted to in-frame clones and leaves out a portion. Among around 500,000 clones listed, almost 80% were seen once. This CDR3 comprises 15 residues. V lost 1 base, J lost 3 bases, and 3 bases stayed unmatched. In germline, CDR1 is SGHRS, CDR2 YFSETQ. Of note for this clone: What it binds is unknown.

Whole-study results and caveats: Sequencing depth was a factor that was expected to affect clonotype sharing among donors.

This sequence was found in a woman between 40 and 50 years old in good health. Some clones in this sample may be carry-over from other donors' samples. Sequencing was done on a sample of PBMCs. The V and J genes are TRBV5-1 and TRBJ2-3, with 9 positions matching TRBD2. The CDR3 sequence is CASSLRLAGTDTQYF. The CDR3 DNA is TGCGCCAGCAGCTTGCGGCTAGCGGGAACAGATACGCAGTATTTT.